The present entry profiles one TCR beta chain with its context. The antigen remains undetermined. The CDR3 totals 17 residues. The V gene's germline CDR1 is MNHEY and CDR2 SVGEGT. Trimming cost V 9 bases and J 7 bases, with 28 bases left between them. The CDR3 regions of TCR beta were amplified from RNA transcripts. The TCR CDR3 was amplified in a first-round RT-PCR using the HTBI primer set. MiXCR, run by TCRdb on the multiplex PCR reads, gives a single entry per CDR3 protein. The data hold under 450,000 distinct CDR3 sequences, with about 18% observed a single time. The data derive from a study of T cells in Graves' hyperthyroidism and ophthalmopathy. Study findings and constraints: The model identified upcoming ophthalmopathy a median roughly 6 months ahead of onset.

Hyperthyroidism, newly diagnosed and lasting under 2 months, affected patients aged 18 to 65. A patient was excluded if there was uncontrolled infection, other autoimmune disease, pregnancy or lactation. Isolation of PBMCs was performed on around 9.8 ml fresh peripheral blood. The sequencing input was blood. The chain employs TRBV6-2 or TRBV6-3 and TRBJ2-1; no clear D gene. This receptor was identified in a woman aged 25 to 45 with Graves' hyperthyroidism that later progressed to Graves' ophthalmopathy. The CDR3 nucleotides are TGTGCCAGTCTTAATTATGGGGTGGGTAGTCGCAATAATGAGCAGTTCTTC. Translating it yields CASLNYGVGSRNNEQFF.